These T cell receptor beta chains were read from a single sample in a study of shared clonotypes between healthy human individuals. Sequencing used immunoSEQ multiplex PCR; TCRdb keeps in-frame clones, though not all of them. The sample lists hundreds of thousands of clones, 73% occurring once. What was sequenced was memory CD4+ T cells sorted from blood. These receptor sequences come from a woman aged 25-40 years in good health. Each CDR3 is given with its conserved first and last residue. The order of the fields is J gene, D gene, V gene, CDR3 length, clone size, CDR3 DNA, CDR3 protein. The D gene is left open where the match is weak. The size entry is marked missing in some rows and otherwise reads once, few, many or a size class.

>TRBJ2-1|TRBD2|TRBV2|15|few
TGTGCCAGCTGGGTTAGAGCGGGGCCCAACAATGAGCAGTTCTTC
CASWVRAGPNNEQFF
>TRBJ2-1|TRBD1|TRBV28|13|-
TGTGCCACCCGGACAGGGACCTACAATGAGCAGTTCTTC
CATRTGTYNEQFF
>TRBJ2-5|TRBD1|TRBV7-6|18|-
TGTGCCAGCAGCTTAGCGCATGTGGGACAGAAGTACCAAGAGACCCAGTACTTC
CASSLAHVGQKYQETQYF
>TRBJ1-2|-|TRBV5-1|15|few
TGCGCCAGCAGCTTCCGTGTGGGTGCGGGGAATGGCTACACCTTC
CASSFRVGAGNGYTF
>TRBJ1-1|-|TRBV4-1|15|-
TGCGCCAGCAGCCAAGAAAAGAGGGGAAACACTGAAGCTTTCTTT
CASSQEKRGNTEAFF
>TRBJ1-1|TRBD1|TRBV6-1|14|-
TGTGCCAGCAGTTCGACAGGGGGCCACACTGAAGCTTTCTTT
CASSSTGGHTEAFF
>TRBJ2-2|-|TRBV6-5|16|-
TGTGCCAGCAGTTACTCGGCGGGCCGGGGCACCGGGGAGCTGTTTTTT
CASSYSAGRGTGELFF
>TRBJ2-1|-|TRBV29-1|11|few
TGCAGCGCCAAAGACTACAATGAGCAGTTCTTC
CSAKDYNEQFF
>TRBJ2-3|TRBD2|TRBV27|17|-
TGTGCCAGCAGTTTAAGGCTCCTAGCGGGGAGCACAGATACGCAGTATTTT
CASSLRLLAGSTDTQYF
>TRBJ1-5|-|TRBV6-1|15|-
TGTGCCAGCAATTGGAGTGGCCTGGGAGATCAGCCCCAGCATTTT
CASNWSGLGDQPQHF
>TRBJ1-5|-|TRBV6-6|15|-
TGTGCCAGCCGGTCGGGATTTGAGGGCAATCAGCCCCAGCATTTT
CASRSGFEGNQPQHF
>TRBJ2-2|-|TRBV27|16|-
TGTGCCAGCACCCCCCGGGCAGGGACGAACACCGGGGAGCTGTTTTTT
CASTPRAGTNTGELFF
>TRBJ2-3|-|TRBV7-7|16|-
TGTGCCAGCAGTCCAGGCATAGGCAGGGCGTTGGATACGCAGTATTTT
CASSPGIGRALDTQYF
>TRBJ2-1|-|TRBV28|13|-
TGTGCCAGCAGACAAGGCGGGGTTGGGGAGCAGTTCTTC
CASRQGGVGEQFF
>TRBJ2-1|-|TRBV5-1|13|-
TGCGCCAGCAGCTTGACCCTAAAGGGGGAGCAGTTCTTC
CASSLTLKGEQFF
>TRBJ2-2|-|TRBV27|14|-
TGTGCCAGCAGTCCCGGCAGGGCCCACGGGGAGCTGTTTTTT
CASSPGRAHGELFF
>TRBJ1-4|-|TRBV12-5|16|-
TGTGCTAGTGGTTCAGCTGACCCTTGGATGAATGAAAAACTGTTTTTT
CASGSADPWMNEKLFF
>TRBJ2-7|-|TRBV11-2|13|-
TGTGCCAGCAGCTTTGGGGACTTACGCGAGCAGTACTTC
CASSFGDLREQYF
>TRBJ2-5|TRBD2|TRBV5-1|15|-
TGCGCCAGCAGCAAAGGACTAGAAATTTCAGAGACCCAGTACTTC
CASSKGLEISETQYF
>TRBJ2-2|-|TRBV5-4|18|-
TGTGCCAGCAGCCCCTCTATCTTGGGCCATATTAACACCGGGGAGCTGTTTTTT
CASSPSILGHINTGELFF
>TRBJ2-7|TRBD2|TRBV27|17|-
TGTGCCAGCAGTTTATCCCCTAATAGCGGGAGAACCTACGAGCAGTACTTC
CASSLSPNSGRTYEQYF
>TRBJ1-5|TRBD1|TRBV19|14|many
TGTGCCAGTAGGGTTCAGGGGGCGTATCAGCCCCAGCATTTT
CASRVQGAYQPQHF
>TRBJ2-3|TRBD1|TRBV4-1|17|many
TGCGCCAGCAGCCAAGATTTCCCGACAGGGGGAATAGATACGCAGTATTTT
CASSQDFPTGGIDTQYF
>TRBJ2-5|-|TRBV19|17|-
TGTGCCAGTAGTAGACAGGCGGGAGCAAGGTACCAAGAGACCCAGTACTTC
CASSRQAGARYQETQYF
>TRBJ2-1|-|TRBV6-6|15|-
TGTGCCAGCATTAACGGGCAGGGTCTGAGCAATGAGCAGTTCTTC
CASINGQGLSNEQFF
>TRBJ1-4|-|TRBV27|13|-
TGTGCCAGTTCACAGGGTTTTTATGAAAAACTGTTTTTT
CASSQGFYEKLFF
>TRBJ1-5|-|TRBV2|13|-
TGTGCCAGCAACGAACAGGGAGATCAGCCCCAGCATTTT
CASNEQGDQPQHF
>TRBJ1-5|-|TRBV4-2|13|few
TGTGCCAGCAGCCAATCAGGCAATCAGCCCCAGCATTTT
CASSQSGNQPQHF
>TRBJ1-2|-|TRBV6-1|16|-
TGTGCCAGCAGTGAAGCAAACTCCTTGGGGAGTCATGGCTACACCTTC
CASSEANSLGSHGYTF
>TRBJ2-5|TRBD2|TRBV2|15|-
TGTGCCAGCAGAGAACGCAGCGGGGGCCTGGGGACCCAGTACTTC
CASRERSGGLGTQYF
>TRBJ2-7|-|TRBV7-2|13|once
TGTGCCAGCAGCCGGCAGTGGGTGAACGAGCAGTACTTC
CASSRQWVNEQYF
>TRBJ2-1|TRBD2|TRBV7-9|16|-
TGTGCCAGCAGCTCCGGGACTAGCGGGAGAGCCTATGAGCAGTTCTTC
CASSSGTSGRAYEQFF
>TRBJ1-4|-|TRBV14|13|-
TGTGCCAGCAGGACCATAAGCGGGGAAAAACTGTTTTTT
CASRTISGEKLFF
>TRBJ1-5|-|TRBV5-1|18|-
TGCGCCAGTAGTGAGAGCCCTCTCGGGGCTTATAGCAATCAGCCCCAGCATTTT
CASSESPLGAYSNQPQHF
>TRBJ2-1|-|TRBV15|17|-
TGTGCCACCAGCAGAGATCTAGGGACCGAGGGATACAATGAGCAGTTCTTC
CATSRDLGTEGYNEQFF
>TRBJ2-4|-|TRBV6-5|16|-
TGTGCCAGCAGTTACCGTCCGGGGCTAGCCAAAAACATTCAGTACTTC
CASSYRPGLAKNIQYF
>TRBJ2-3|TRBD2|TRBV11-3|16|-
TGTGCCAGCAGCTCCTTAGCGGGAGTCAACGGAAATACGCAGTATTTT
CASSSLAGVNGNTQYF